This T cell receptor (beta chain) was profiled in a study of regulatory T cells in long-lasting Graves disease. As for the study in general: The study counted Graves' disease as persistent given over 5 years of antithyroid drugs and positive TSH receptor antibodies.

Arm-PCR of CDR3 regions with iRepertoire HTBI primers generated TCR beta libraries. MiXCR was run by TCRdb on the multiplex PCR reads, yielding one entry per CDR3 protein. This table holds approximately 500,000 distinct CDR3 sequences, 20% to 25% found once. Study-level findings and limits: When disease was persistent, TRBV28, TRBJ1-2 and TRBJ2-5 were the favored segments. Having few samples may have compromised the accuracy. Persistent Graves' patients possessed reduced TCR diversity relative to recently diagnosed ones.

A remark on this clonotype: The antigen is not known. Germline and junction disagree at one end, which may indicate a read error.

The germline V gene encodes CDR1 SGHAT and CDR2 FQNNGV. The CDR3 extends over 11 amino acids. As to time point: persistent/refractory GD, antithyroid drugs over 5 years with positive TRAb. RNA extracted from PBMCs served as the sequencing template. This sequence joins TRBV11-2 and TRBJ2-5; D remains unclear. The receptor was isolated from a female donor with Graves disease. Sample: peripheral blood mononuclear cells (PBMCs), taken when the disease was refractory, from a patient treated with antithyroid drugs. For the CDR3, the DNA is TGTGCCGGCAGCACCCAGGAGACCCAGTACTTC. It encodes CAGSTQETQYF. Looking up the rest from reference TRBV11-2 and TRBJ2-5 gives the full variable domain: EAGVAQSPRYKIIEKRQSVAFWCNPISGHATLYWYQQILGQGPKLLIQFQNNGVVDDSQLPKDRFSAERLKGVDSTLKIQPAKLEDSAVYLCAGSTQETQYFGPGTRLLVL.